These 17 T cell receptor beta chains originate from one sample sequenced in a study of T cells after yellow fever vaccination. TCRdb ran MiXCR on the 5' RACE reads and lists one entry per CDR3 protein. The sample yields 310,000 or so distinct CDR3 sequences, more than 3% seen once. Sample: PBMCs, taken on the day of the yellow fever booster vaccination. The receptors originated from a man aged 18 to 29 who received the YFV17D yellow fever vaccine.

This clonotype was counted only a few times. The gene calls are TRBV7-3 and TRBJ2-6; maybe TRBD1 (6 bases). The CDR3 length is 15 residues. Trimming shortened V by 2 bases and J by 3 bases, and 8 bases separated the two germline ends. Germline V CDR1 and CDR2: SGHTA, FQGTGA. The CDR3 reads CASSLETGGANVLTF. The CDR3 bases are TGTGCCAGCAGCTTAGAGACAGGTGGGGCCAACGTCCTGACTTTC.

This clonotype was recorded at least ten times. The V and J genes are TRBV20-1 and TRBJ1-5, with D tentatively TRBD1 (5 bases). V dropped 0 bases and J dropped 2 bases, with 17 bases sitting between them. CDR1 and CDR2 (germline): DFQATT, SNEGSKA (reference sequence). The CDR3 is 17 amino acids. CDR3 DNA sequence: TGCAGTGCTAGAGAATCGCTAGGGGCACAGGGCAATCAGCCCCAGCATTTT. This codes for CSARESLGAQGNQPQHF.

This clonotype was counted at least ten times. The chain employs TRBV20-1 and TRBJ2-5, with D unclear. This CDR3 has 13 residues. The germline CDR1 and CDR2 sequences are DFQATT and SNEGSKA (reference sequence). Trimming took 1 base from V and 0 from J, leaving 6 bases between them. The CDR3 loop is CSARAADQETQYF. CDR3 DNA: TGCAGTGCTAGAGCGGCCGACCAAGAGACCCAGTACTTC.

V usage is TRBV6-5 and J usage is TRBJ2-1; D is unclear. CDR1 is MNHEY, CDR2 SVGAGI, per germline. The ends were cut back, 5 bases at V and 7 bases at J, with 12 bases in the middle. The CDR3 is made up of 13 amino acids. The CDR3 reads CASSDPRRNEQFF. CDR3 in DNA: TGTGCCAGCAGTGACCCGCGGCGGAATGAGCAGTTCTTC.

In its sample, this clonotype was seen many times. The chain uses TRBV6-2 or TRBV6-3 and TRBJ2-2; TRBD1 matches 8 bases. There are 15 residues in the CDR3. V lost 6 bases, J lost 7 bases, and 10 bases stayed unmatched. Germline-derived CDR1 and CDR2 are MNHEY and SVGEGT. This CDR3 reads CASSPGQGPGGELFF. The CDR3 DNA reads TGTGCCAGCAGCCCCGGACAGGGCCCGGGCGGGGAGCTGTTTTTT.

This clonotype was recorded a few times. The rearrangement uses TRBV14 and TRBJ2-1; tentatively, D is TRBD1 (5 bases). Per the germline V gene, CDR1 is SGHDN and CDR2 is FVKESK. The CDR3 has 17 residues. V was cut by 1 base and J by 0 bases, with 13 bases left in between. CDR3 DNA: TGTGCCAGCAGCCAAGTCGTCAGGGAAAGCTCCTACAATGAGCAGTTCTTC. Translating it yields CASSQVVRESSYNEQFF.

This clonotype was recorded a few times. The rearrangement uses TRBV9 and TRBJ2-2, with D possibly called TRBD1 or TRBD2 (6 bases each). Germline V gene data show CDR1 as SGDLS and CDR2 as YYNGEE. This CDR3 spans 15 amino acids. The V end lost 3 bases, the J end lost 4 bases, and 13 bases lay between the germline ends. The chain's CDR3 is CASSEGGPGTGELFF. In DNA, the CDR3 is TGTGCCAGCAGCGAAGGGGGGCCGGGCACCGGGGAGCTGTTTTTT.

This clonotype was seen repeatedly, ten times or more. The genes are TRBV11-1 and TRBJ2-3, with D unclear. Germline loops: CDR1 SGHAT, CDR2 FQDESV (reference sequence). This CDR3 region has 16 residues. V lost 1 base to trimming and J lost 3 bases, with 14 bases between them. DNA for the CDR3: TGTGCCAGCAGCTTAGTGGTAGTCGGGTCGACAGATACGCAGTATTTT. It codes for CASSLVVVGSTDTQYF.

This clonotype came up many times. The CDR3: CATSVLSQETQYF. The CDR3 region has the DNA TGTGCCACCAGCGTGTTAAGCCAAGAGACCCAGTACTTC. V gene TRBV15 combines with J gene TRBJ2-5, with no clear D. Germline V gene sequence: CDR1 LNHNV, CDR2 YYDKDF (reference sequence). The V end was cut by 5 bases, the J end by 1 base, with 8 bases between. The CDR3 length is 13 residues.

In this sample, this clonotype turned up many times. V gene TRBV7-9 combines with J gene TRBJ2-6, with D perhaps TRBD2 (5 bases). The CDR3 has 16 amino acids. Trimming removed 1 base at V and 3 bases at J, with 10 bases between. CDR1 is SEHNR and CDR2 is FQNEAQ in the germline V gene (reference sequence). CDR3 sequence: CASSLGAGIGANVLTF. CDR3 coding DNA: TGTGCCAGCAGCTTAGGAGCCGGGATTGGGGCCAACGTCCTGACTTTC.

This clonotype was found many times. The J gene is TRBJ2-3, the V gene TRBV7-9, with 8 bases that match TRBD1. The CDR3 has 14 amino acids. V was pared by 4 bases and J by 6 bases, with 6 bases of the junction left unmatched. Germline V lookup: CDR1 SEHNR, CDR2 FQNEAQ (reference sequence). The CDR3 sequence: CASSSTQGADTQYF. The CDR3 DNA reads TGTGCCAGCAGCTCAACTCAGGGGGCGGATACGCAGTATTTT.

This clonotype was counted a few times. The V call is TRBV20-1, the J call TRBJ2-2; D tentatively reads TRBD1 or TRBD2 (5 bases each). Per germline, CDR1 DFQATT and CDR2 SNEGSKA (reference sequence). CDR3 length: 13 amino acids. The CDR3 spells CRELWGSTGELFF. CDR3 bases: TGCAGGGAGTTATGGGGGTCCACCGGGGAGCTGTTTTTT.

This clonotype has ten or more counts. V usage is TRBV7-2 and J usage is TRBJ2-5, with D unresolved. This CDR3 is 12 amino acids long. Germline V gives CDR1 SGHTA, CDR2 FQGNSA. V gave up 2 bases and J gave up 11 bases, with 12 bases separating them. CDR3 bases: TGTGCCAGCAGCTTAAGCTCTCGGGCGCAGTACTTC. Its protein is CASSLSSRAQYF.

This clonotype was seen many times. This chain uses TRBV30 with TRBJ2-1; 9 bases are a match to TRBD2. The length of the CDR3 is 14 residues. Germline CDR1 is GTSNPN and CDR2 is SVGIG (reference sequence). The V and J ends lost 3 bases and 3 bases, in that order; junction bases with no gene match: 3. As DNA, the CDR3 is TGTGCCTGGAGGAAGCGGGGGGTCTACAATGAGCAGTTCTTC. Its translation: CAWRKRGVYNEQFF. The full variable domain, completed using reference TRBV30 and TRBJ2-1, is SQTIHQWPATLVQPVGSPLSLECTVEGTSNPNLYWYRQAAGRGLQLLFYSVGIGQISSEVPQNLSASRPQDRQFILSSKKLLLSDSGFYLCAWRKRGVYNEQFFGPGTRLTVL.

This clonotype was detected ten times or more. One end of the junction varies from germline; a read error may be responsible. The chain combines TRBV9 with TRBJ2-1; TRBD1 might be the D (6 bases). Germline CDR1 SGDLS, CDR2 YYNGEE. The CDR3 runs to 14 residues. The CDR3 DNA follows: TGTGCCAGCAGCGGAGCAGGGGCGGAACCCGAGCGGTTCTTC. Its translation: CASSGAGAEPERFF.

On this clonotype itself: A read error may be the cause here, since a much bigger clone is one base away. V gene TRBV9 combines with J gene TRBJ2-7; a weak D match, TRBD1 (6 bases). CDR3 size: 15 residues. The germline CDR1 and CDR2 sequences are SGDLS and YYNGEE. DNA of the CDR3: TGTGCCAGCGGCGTAGGGGGTGACAGACTCCTCGAGCAGTACTTC. Its translation: CASGVGGDRLLEQYF.

DNA for the CDR3: TGTGCCAGCAGCTTCCCAGGACCTTACGAGCAGTACTTC. Translating gives CASSFPGPYEQYF. The rearrangement joins TRBV7-2 to TRBJ2-7; D not resolved. The CDR3 consists of 13 residues. Germline CDR1 is SGHTA and CDR2 is FQGNSA. V lost 3 bases and J lost 4, with 10 bases in between.